This paragraph reports one T cell receptor beta chain. Its target is unknown. Coverage ceases 3 residues before the CDR3 finishes, and the germline J gene fills in the end. Produced via immunoSEQ multiplex PCR; TCRdb's table is partial and in-frame only. The sample has tens of thousands of clones. The ends were cut back, 4 bases at V and 0 bases at J, with 13 bases in the middle. The CDR3 sequence is 16 residues long. Germline lookup yields CDR1 MNHNS and CDR2 SASEGT. These data originate in a study of T cells in women clearing cervical HPV infection. Study-wide results and limits: Cases carried less TRBV6-7 than controls: approximately 0.1% versus 0.16%.

The receptor comes from a woman aged 18 to 75 with a cervical HPV16 infection that either progressed to CIN3+ or cleared (not recorded which). This chain uses TRBV6-1 with TRBJ2-1; D assignment may be TRBD1 or TRBD2 (5 bases each). The sequenced material came from blood buffy coat. The CDR3 DNA, read in part, is TGTGCCAGCAGTGGTCTCGAGGGGAGCTCCTACAATGAG. Translated, it gives CASSGLEGSSYNE. The CDR3 as a whole reads CASSGLEGSSYNEQFF.